This is a list of T cell receptor beta chains from one sample in a study of blood T cell repertoires in COVID-19. Method: immunoSEQ multiplex PCR; TCRdb's copy keeps in-frame clones and lacks some. The sample contains 150,000 or so clones, approximately 84% of which appear only once. The specimen was peripheral blood. These receptors all stem from a woman in her 50s with COVID-19, enrolled during active disease. The CDR3 runs from the conserved cysteine through the conserved F or W. A D gene is named only where the DNA matches it firmly. Some rows have no size entry. The others give once, few or many, or a class for an expanded clone.

>TRBD2|TRBJ2-3|TRBV5-4|NA
CASSPGGFTDTQYF
TGTGCCAGCAGCCCGGGGGGGTTCACAGATACGCAGTATTTT
>NA|TRBJ2-5|TRBV3-1/TRBV3-2|NA
CASSQDKWNREETQYF
TGTGCCAGCAGCCAAGATAAGTGGAACAGAGAAGAGACCCAGTACTTC
>NA|TRBJ2-7|TRBV7-2|NA
CASSLSRSSYEQYF
TGTGCCAGCAGCCTTTCCCGGAGCTCCTACGAGCAGTACTTC
>NA|TRBJ1-1|TRBV6-6|NA
CASGQTMNTEAFF
TGTGCCAGCGGGCAGACCATGAACACTGAAGCTTTCTTT
>TRBD1|TRBJ1-5|TRBV7-2|NA
CASSDRDRGGDQPQHF
TGTGCCAGCAGCGACCGGGACAGGGGTGGAGATCAGCCCCAGCATTTT
>TRBD1|TRBJ1-2|TRBV5-4|NA
CASSLQGAPRSGYTF
TGTGCCAGCAGCCTACAGGGGGCGCCAAGGTCTGGCTACACCTTC
>NA|TRBJ2-1|TRBV7-3|NA
CASSLGQNYNEQFF
TGTGCCAGCAGCTTAGGCCAGAACTACAATGAGCAGTTCTTC
>NA|TRBJ2-6|TRBV29-1|NA
CSVWAAFSSGANVLTF
TGCAGCGTCTGGGCCGCCTTTAGCTCTGGGGCCAACGTCCTGACTTTC
>TRBD1|TRBJ2-3|TRBV5-1|NA
CASSDRGQTDTQYF
TGCGCCAGCAGCGACAGGGGCCAAACAGATACGCAGTATTTT
>TRBD1|TRBJ2-4|TRBV3-1/TRBV3-2|NA
CASSQSAGTGGGGGAKNIQYF
TGTGCCAGCAGCCAATCCGCCGGGACAGGGGGCGGTGGGGGGGCCAAAAACATTCAGTACTTC
>TRBD2|TRBJ2-2|TRBV29-1|NA
CSVGLAGGGYTGELFF
TGCAGCGTTGGTCTAGCGGGGGGCGGGTACACCGGGGAGCTGTTTTTT
>NA|TRBJ1-1|TRBV14|NA
CASSQLQGTEAFF
TGTGCCAGCAGCCAATTACAGGGAACTGAAGCTTTCTTT
>NA|TRBJ2-7|TRBV19|once
CASSTTIGGKYF
TGTGCCAGTAGTACGACAATTGGGGGCAAGTACTTC
>NA|TRBJ1-3|TRBV2|NA
CASSESGGSIYF
TGTGCCAGCAGTGAGAGTGGAGGGAGCATATATTTT
>TRBD1|TRBJ1-2|TRBV28|NA
CASSFNDRGRGGYTF
TGTGCCAGCAGTTTTAACGACAGGGGGAGGGGTGGCTACACCTTC
>NA|TRBJ1-5|TRBV30|NA
CAWSARGLGNQPQHF
TGTGCCTGGAGCGCAAGGGGTCTAGGGAATCAGCCCCAGCATTTT
>TRBD1|TRBJ1-5|TRBV28|NA
CASSSRGIQPQHF
TGTGCCAGCAGTTCCAGGGGGATACAGCCCCAGCATTTT
>NA|TRBJ1-5|TRBV19|NA
CASSIGEVAYGNQPQHF
TGTGCCAGTAGTATAGGCGAAGTCGCGTACGGCAATCAGCCCCAGCATTTT
>NA|TRBJ1-4|TRBV27|NA
CASSQRTNEKLFF
TGTGCCAGCAGCCAGCGGACTAATGAAAAACTGTTTTTT
>TRBD2|TRBJ2-7|TRBV7-9|NA
CASSRDYYEQYF
TGTGCCAGCAGCCGGGACTACTACGAGCAGTACTTC
>NA|TRBJ1-3|TRBV9|NA
CASSVGGNSGNTIYF
TGTGCCAGCAGCGTAGGCGGGAACTCTGGAAACACCATATATTTT
>NA|TRBJ2-2|TRBV27|NA
CASSDSYRELFF
TGTGCCAGCAGCGACAGTTACCGGGAGCTGTTTTTT
>TRBD2|TRBJ2-3|TRBV27|NA
CASSSTSGPDTQYF
TGTGCCAGCAGTTCCACTAGCGGGCCCGATACGCAGTATTTT
>NA|TRBJ2-7|TRBV6-2/TRBV6-3|NA
CASSDLGGAYEQYF
TGTGCCAGCAGTGATTTAGGGGGGGCCTACGAGCAGTACTTC
>TRBD1|TRBJ2-7|TRBV28|NA
CASSFDRGREQYF
TGTGCCAGCAGCTTCGACAGGGGGCGCGAGCAGTACTTC
>NA|TRBJ2-1|TRBV7-9|NA
CASSSRYEQFF
TGTGCCAGCAGCTCCAGGTATGAGCAGTTCTTC
>TRBD1|TRBJ2-2|TRBV27|NA
CASGTDPGGFANTGELFF
TGTGCCAGCGGAACGGATCCAGGGGGCTTCGCGAACACCGGGGAGCTGTTTTTT
>TRBD1|TRBJ2-2|TRBV25-1|once
CASSDPLRTGPGELFF
TGTGCCAGCAGTGACCCCCTCCGGACAGGGCCCGGGGAGCTGTTTTTT
>TRBD2|TRBJ2-1|TRBV11-2|NA
CASSLVLAGYNEQFF
TGTGCCAGCAGCTTAGTGCTAGCGGGGTACAATGAGCAGTTCTTC
>TRBD1|TRBJ2-4|TRBV11-2|NA
CASSTDRVLNIQYF
TGTGCCAGCAGCACCGACAGGGTATTGAACATTCAGTACTTC
>NA|TRBJ2-1|TRBV27|NA
CASSFPADEQFF
TGTGCCAGCAGTTTCCCCGCGGATGAGCAGTTCTTC
>NA|TRBJ1-2|TRBV28|NA
CASSLDTRGYTF
TGTGCCAGCAGTCTCGACACCCGAGGCTACACCTTC
>TRBD1|TRBJ1-6|TRBV7-3|NA
CASSLGQGVSPLHF
TGTGCCAGCAGCTTGGGACAGGGTGTCTCACCCCTCCACTTT
>NA|TRBJ1-2|TRBV7-3|NA
CASSRQWGYGYTF
TGTGCCAGCAGCCGACAGTGGGGCTATGGCTACACCTTC